The 10 T cell receptor beta chains below all came from one sample that was sequenced in a study of CD8+CD57+ T cells in acquired aplastic anemia. Both TCR beta VDJ combination and CDR3 sequence profiling were carried out. Genomic DNA was the template for this profiling. From the reads, TCRdb called clonotypes with MiXCR, one entry per CDR3 protein. The sample lists 200,000 to 250,000 distinct CDR3 sequences; 30% to 40% were seen once. The sample was sorted CD4+, CD8+, or CD8+CD57+ T cells (not recorded which) from PBMCs. These receptors were taken from a human donor in good health, serving as a control.

The J gene is TRBJ1-1, the V gene TRBV5-5, with TRBD1 identical over 8 bases. The V gene's germline CDR1 is SGHKS and CDR2 YYEKEE (reference sequence). V was pared by 0 bases and J by 6 bases, with 7 bases of the junction left unmatched. The CDR3 runs 15 residues. CDR3 in amino acids: CASSLERQGLAEAFF. The CDR3 region has the DNA TGTGCCAGCAGCTTGGAGAGACAGGGGCTTGCTGAAGCTTTCTTT.

The CDR3 region is CATRRTVNQPQHF. Here the CDR3 DNA reads TGTGCCACCCGGAGGACGGTTAATCAGCCCCAGCATTTT. This sequence joins TRBV2 and TRBJ1-5; D is uncertain. Trimming removed 10 bases from V and 4 bases from J, with 14 bases in between. CDR1 is SNHLY and CDR2 is FYNNEI in the germline V gene. The CDR3 has 13 residues.

This clonotype was detected many times. The chain is built from TRBV12-3 or TRBV12-4 and TRBJ2-2; TRBD1 might be the D (5 bases). V gave up 5 bases and J gave up 5 bases, with 6 bases separating them. The CDR3 extends over 12 amino acids. CDR3 in amino acids: CASSQGTGELFF. The CDR3 bases are TGTGCCAGCAGTCAGGGAACCGGGGAGCTGTTTTTT.

V is TRBV24-1 and J is TRBJ2-1, with TRBD1 matching over 11 bases. There are 15 residues in the CDR3. Losses at the gene ends were 4 bases for V and 4 bases for J; bases not matched to a gene: 2. Germline V gene data show CDR1 as KGHDR and CDR2 as SFDVKD. The CDR3 protein is CATSDGQGAYNEQFF. CDR3 DNA: TGTGCCACCAGTGACGGACAGGGGGCTTACAATGAGCAGTTCTTC.

V usage is TRBV19 and J usage is TRBJ1-2; D remains unclear. The V end lost 3 bases, the J end lost 9 bases, and 8 bases lay between the germline ends. CDR1 and CDR2 (germline): LNHDA, SQIVND (reference sequence). The CDR3 consists of 11 residues. The CDR3 here is CASSILTSYTF. CDR3 DNA sequence: TGTGCCAGTAGTATTTTGACGAGCTACACCTTC. Drawing the rest from reference TRBV19 and TRBJ1-2, the complete variable domain is DGGITQSPKYLFRKEGQNVTLSCEQNLNHDAMYWYRQDPGQGLRLIYYSQIVNDFQKGDIAEGYSVSREKKESFPLTVTSAQKNPTAFYLCASSILTSYTFGSGTRLTVV.

The rearrangement links TRBV20-1 to TRBJ1-4; the D gene is possibly TRBD1 (5 bases). Looked up from germline, CDR1 is DFQATT and CDR2 is SNEGSKA (reference sequence). V was cut by 4 bases and J by 7 bases, with 19 bases left in between. The CDR3 contains 15 residues. The CDR3 protein is CSATGPLGETEKLFF. The DNA of the CDR3 is TGCAGTGCTACAGGACCCTTGGGGGAAACTGAAAAACTGTTTTTT.

To note about this clonotype: One base away lies a much larger clone, so this may be a sequencing read error. The J gene is TRBJ2-3, the V gene TRBV4-1; D gene ambiguous. The CDR3 runs 14 residues. Deletions cut 3 bases from V and 2 bases from J, with 9 bases between. Looked up from germline, CDR1 is MGHRA and CDR2 is YSYEKL. The CDR3 reads CASSHTETTDTQYF. The CDR3 DNA reads TGCGCCAGCAGCCATACTGAGACCACAGATACGCAGTATTTT.

This clonotype was observed at least ten times. V is TRBV2 and J is TRBJ2-4, with TRBD2 matching over 7 bases. Trimming cost V 7 bases and J 14 bases; bases outside gene matches: 14. Germline V gene sequence: CDR1 SNHLY, CDR2 FYNNEI. The CDR3 has 13 residues. DNA for the CDR3: TGTGCCAGCACATTCAAGACGGGACTAAATAAGTACTTC. It encodes CASTFKTGLNKYF.

CDR3: CAWSRQGSNTEAFF. CDR3 nucleotides: TGTGCCTGGAGTCGACAGGGGTCGAACACTGAAGCTTTCTTT. This chain links TRBV30 with TRBJ1-1; 8 bases line up with TRBD1. This CDR3 comprises 14 residues. Germline assignment: CDR1 GTSNPN and CDR2 SVGIG (reference sequence). Losses at the gene ends were 2 bases for V and 1 base for J; bases not matched to a gene: 3.

A remark on this clonotype: The junction departs from germline at one end; a sequencing error may be responsible. This sequence joins TRBV7-8 and TRBJ2-3, with 12 bases identical to TRBD2. The germline CDR1 and CDR2 sequences are SGHVS and FQNEAQ. The CDR3 spans 16 residues. The CDR3 spells CASSFPTSGRTDTRYF. The CDR3 nucleotides read TGTGCCAGCAGCTTCCCGACTAGCGGGAGAACAGATACGCGGTATTTT. The full variable domain, in which reference TRBV7-8 and TRBJ2-3 provide the parts outside the CDR3, is GAGVSQSPRYKVAKRGQDVALRCDPISGHVSLFWYQQALGQGPEFLTYFQNEAQLDKSGLPSDRFFAERPEGSVSTLKIQRTQQEDSAVYLCASSFPTSGRTDTRYFGPGTRLTVL.